Below, 29 T cell receptor beta chains from the same sample are listed, as sequenced in a study of cytomegalovirus exposure and HLA in healthy donors (dated by TCRdb to the late 2010s). Library creation used the immunoSEQ multiplex PCR assay. A mixture of 60 forward primers for TCR Vbeta segments and 13 reverse primers for TCR Jbeta segments was used in the multiplex PCR. TCRdb's version of the immuneACCESS table is confined to in-frame rearrangements and falls short of the full clone set. An unresolved V gene accounts for under half of the shortfall where checked; the remainder is of unknown origin. Recorded for this sample are about 77,000 clones; about four fifths of them occurred a single time. Jointly, the top ten make up 3% to 3.5% of the sample. Sequences were obtained from PBMCs. The receptor source for this set is a man in his forties in good health and CMV-seronegative.

The V and J genes are TRBV5-1 and TRBJ1-1, with D uncertain. Germline V gives CDR1 SGHRS, CDR2 YFSETQ. Trimming removed 0 bases from V and 0 bases from J, with 9 bases in between. The CDR3 consists of 15 residues. This CDR3 reads CASSLGVTLNTEAFF. The CDR3 nucleotides are TGCGCCAGCAGCTTGGGAGTAACGTTGAACACTGAAGCTTTCTTT.

The chain links TRBV4-1 to TRBJ2-7, with TRBD1 identical over 8 bases. The germline CDR1 and CDR2 sequences are MGHRA and YSYEKL. The junction had 5 bases not matched to a gene; V was cut back by 4 bases and J by 0 bases. The CDR3 has 15 residues. CDR3 residues: CASSLADRASYEQYF. The CDR3 region has the DNA TGCGCCAGCAGCCTAGCGGACAGGGCCTCCTACGAGCAGTACTTC.

This chain links TRBV7-9 with TRBJ1-1; 8 bases map to TRBD1. CDR1 and CDR2 (germline): SEHNR, FQNEAQ (reference sequence). The V gene end was trimmed by 4 bases and the J gene end by 5 bases; junction bases not matched to a gene: 12. The CDR3 consists of 16 residues. The CDR3 bases are TGTGCCAGCAGCTCACTCCGAGGACAGGGATGGACTGAAGCTTTCTTT. Translated, it gives CASSSLRGQGWTEAFF.

V is TRBV6-6 and J is TRBJ1-5; D not certain. Looked up from germline, CDR1 is MNHNY and CDR2 is SVGAGI (reference sequence). CDR3 size: 16 residues. V was trimmed by 2 bases and J by 0 bases, leaving 11 bases between them. The DNA for the CDR3 is TGTGCCAGCAGTTACCCCAATCTAAATAGCAATCAGCCCCAGCATTTT. Protein product: CASSYPNLNSNQPQHF.

The CDR3 sequence: CASSYQGYEQYF. The CDR3 coding sequence is TGTGCCAGCAGTTACCAGGGCTACGAGCAGTACTTC. V is TRBV6-5 and J is TRBJ2-7; D may be TRBD1 (5 bases). With 2 bases removed from V and 3 bases from J, the gap between germline ends came to 5 bases. Germline-derived CDR1 and CDR2 are MNHEY and SVGAGI. This CDR3 is 12 amino acids long.

This clone was counted between two and nine times. The chain joins TRBV4-1 to TRBJ1-1; 7 bases are a match to TRBD1. The V gene end was trimmed by 3 bases and the J gene end by 1 base; junction bases not matched to a gene: 5. This CDR3 spans 15 amino acids. CDR1 is MGHRA and CDR2 is YSYEKL in the germline V gene. The CDR3 loop reads CASSHLGTANTEAFF. For the CDR3, the DNA is TGCGCCAGCAGCCACCTCGGGACAGCGAACACTGAAGCTTTCTTT.

The CDR3 nucleotides are TGTGCCAGCAGTGAAGTGACGGGTATTAGCACAGATACGCAGTATTTT. It yields the protein CASSEVTGISTDTQYF. The chain couples TRBV6-1 to TRBJ2-3; the D is unclear. Deletions cut 1 base from V and 0 bases from J, with 11 bases between. This CDR3 is 16 amino acids long. From germline, CDR1 is MNHNS and CDR2 SASEGT.

This chain connects TRBV4-1 to TRBJ1-2, with 10 bases identical to TRBD1. The CDR3 loop spans 15 amino acids. Trimming took 0 bases from V and 3 from J; bases not matched to a gene: 1. CDR1 is MGHRA, CDR2 YSYEKL, per germline. CDR3 amino acids: CASSQEGTGDYGYTF. CDR3 coding DNA: TGCGCCAGCAGCCAAGAGGGGACAGGGGACTATGGCTACACCTTC.

This clone occurred a few times. This chain uses TRBV6-6 with TRBJ1-1; 9 bases line up with TRBD1. This CDR3 spans 14 amino acids. Germline V gene data show CDR1 as MNHNY and CDR2 as SVGAGI (reference sequence). Trimming cost V 7 bases and J 2 bases; bases outside gene matches: 5. CDR3 in DNA: TGTGCCAGCACCCTACAGGGGGCAAACACTGAAGCTTTCTTT. Amino acid sequence: CASTLQGANTEAFF.

The J gene is TRBJ1-1, the V gene TRBV19, with 7 bases matching TRBD1. Germline V gene data show CDR1 as LNHDA and CDR2 as SQIVND (reference sequence). This CDR3 region has 14 residues. V lost 3 bases to trimming and J lost 1 base; unmatched junction nucleotides: 2. CDR3 bases: TGTGCCAGTAGTATCGGGACAGCGAACACTGAAGCTTTCTTT. Translated: CASSIGTANTEAFF.

The chain links TRBV25-1 to TRBJ1-1, with 8 positions matching TRBD1. Germline values: CDR1 MGHDK, CDR2 SYGVNS. The CDR3 runs 17 residues. Trimming at V came to 7 bases and at J to 0 bases, leaving 13 bases not matched to a gene. CDR3 residues: CASTGPETGVLNTEAFF. In DNA, the CDR3 is TGTGCCAGCACAGGCCCTGAGACAGGGGTCTTGAACACTGAAGCTTTCTTT.

This chain joins TRBV7-2 and TRBJ2-3; TRBD2 aligns across 13 bases. Unmatched junction bases numbered 9, after V lost 3 bases and J lost 6 bases. Per the germline V gene, CDR1 is SGHTA and CDR2 is FQGNSA. The CDR3 is 17 residues long. The CDR3 DNA sequence: TGTGCCAGCAGCTTCCTTCGACTAGCGGGGGGCGGCGATACGCAGTATTTT. Its translation is CASSFLRLAGGGDTQYF.

CDR3 nucleotide sequence: TGTGCCAGCAGCTTAGGCGGGCGCGTCTCCTACGAGCAGTACTTC. It translates to CASSLGGRVSYEQYF. This chain links TRBV5-4 with TRBJ2-7; TRBD2 is a possible D gene (5 bases). CDR1 is SGHNT, CDR2 YYREEE, per germline (reference sequence). Between the trimmed V and J ends, which lost 2 bases and 0 bases, there was a span of 12 bases. This CDR3 is built from 15 residues.

This chain connects TRBV7-3 to TRBJ2-2; D is possibly TRBD1 (7 bases). V lost 6 bases and J lost 0, with 17 bases in between. CDR1 and CDR2 from the germline V gene are SGHTA and FQGTGA. The CDR3 runs to 17 residues. This CDR3 reads CASSQIGGTANTGELFF. The CDR3 region has the DNA TGTGCCAGCAGTCAAATTGGCGGGACAGCGAACACCGGGGAGCTGTTTTTT.

The table lists this clone with a few counts. The chain uses TRBV12-5 and TRBJ2-1; 9 bases match TRBD2. CDR3 length: 16 residues. Germline V gene sequence: CDR1 LGHNT, CDR2 FRNRAP. Unmatched junction bases numbered 6, after V lost 1 base and J lost 5 bases. The CDR3 is CASGLGLAGPNNEQFF. CDR3 sequence (DNA): TGTGCTAGTGGTTTGGGCCTAGCGGGGCCTAACAATGAGCAGTTCTTC.

CDR3 in amino acids: CASSLGQTDTEAFF. The CDR3 DNA reads as TGTGCCAGCAGCTTAGGACAGACGGACACTGAAGCTTTCTTT. V gene TRBV7-2 combines with J gene TRBJ1-1; possibly TRBD1 for D (5 bases). V lost 1 base, J lost 3 bases, and 9 bases lay in between. The CDR3 totals 14 residues. Germline values: CDR1 SGHTA, CDR2 FQGNSA.

The chain links TRBV7-9 to TRBJ1-2, with 7 bases matching TRBD1. In germline, CDR1 is SEHNR, CDR2 FQNEAQ (reference sequence). V lost 5 bases to trimming and J lost 4 bases; unmatched junction nucleotides: 7. The CDR3 runs to 14 residues. The CDR3 region is CASSPTGASYGYTF. CDR3 DNA sequence: TGTGCCAGCAGCCCCACAGGGGCAAGCTATGGCTACACCTTC. Drawing the rest from reference TRBV7-9 and TRBJ1-2, the complete variable domain is DTGVSQNPRHKITKRGQNVTFRCDPISEHNRLYWYRQTLGQGPEFLTYFQNEAQLEKSRLLSDRFSAERPKGSFSTLEIQRTEQGDSAMYLCASSPTGASYGYTFGSGTRLTVV.

The V gene is TRBV21-1, the J gene TRBJ1-2; the table gives TRBD1 as D, unverified against the DNA. TRBV21-1 is marked as a pseudogene. The CDR3 loop spans 16 amino acids. The CDR3 bases are TGTGCCAGCAGCAAAGAAAGCAACAGGGGGCTGAATGGCTACACCTTC. It is translated as CASSKESNRGLNGYTF.

This chain links TRBV28 with TRBJ1-6; perhaps TRBD1 as D (5 bases). V dropped 7 bases and J dropped 2 bases, with 15 bases sitting between them. The CDR3 has 16 residues. Germline V lookup: CDR1 MDHEN, CDR2 SYDVKM. The CDR3 here is CASKGAAGPYNSPLHF. DNA of the CDR3: TGTGCCAGCAAAGGCGCGGCAGGGCCCTATAATTCACCCCTCCACTTT.

This rearrangement joins TRBV28 to TRBJ2-7; perhaps TRBD2 as D (5 bases). Deletions cut 6 bases from V and 5 bases from J, with 26 bases between. The CDR3 loop spans 17 amino acids. CDR1 is MDHEN and CDR2 is SYDVKM in the germline V gene. In DNA form, the CDR3 reads TGTGCCAGCAGATCTCCAGCGGCGGACTCCTCTACCCACGAGCAGTACTTC. It translates to CASRSPAADSSTHEQYF. The whole variable domain, remainder taken from reference TRBV28 and TRBJ2-7, is DVKVTQSSRYLVKRTGEKVFLECVQDMDHENMFWYRQDPGLGLRLIYFSYDVKMKEKGDIPEGYSVSREKKERFSLILESASTNQTSMYLCASRSPAADSSTHEQYFGPGTRLTVT.

The chain joins TRBV2 to TRBJ2-2; D may be TRBD2 (5 bases). The germline gives CDR1 SNHLY, CDR2 FYNNEI. The CDR3 sequence is 15 residues long. Trimming removed 4 bases at V and 0 bases at J, with 9 bases between. For the CDR3, the DNA is TGTGCCAGCAGTGCCCTAGCAACGAACACCGGGGAGCTGTTTTTT. Translated: CASSALATNTGELFF.

CDR3 sequence (DNA): TGTGCCAGCAGCTGGGACTCTTTCGGGCAGTTCTTC. Translated, it gives CASSWDSFGQFF. J is TRBJ2-1 and V is TRBV11-2; possible D gene TRBD2, 6 bases. Germline V lookup: CDR1 SGHAT, CDR2 FQNNGV. This CDR3 region has 12 residues. The V end lost 4 bases, the J end lost 12 bases, and 13 bases lay between the germline ends.

This chain uses TRBV5-3 with TRBJ1-5; D unclear. TRBV5-3 is filed as an ORF, its function uncertain. V was pared by 6 bases and J by 1 base, with 14 bases between. CDR3 size: 15 residues. The CDR3 DNA follows: TGTGCCAGAACCTTTTTATCAGTGAGCAATCAGCCCCAGCATTTT. Protein product: CARTFLSVSNQPQHF.

The chain employs TRBV28 and TRBJ2-1; tentatively, D is TRBD1 (5 bases). From germline, CDR1 is MDHEN and CDR2 SYDVKM. Trimming took 6 bases from V and 7 from J, leaving 10 bases between them. The CDR3 length is 12 residues. CDR3 sequence: CASRLRGNEQFF. CDR3 coding DNA: TGTGCCAGCAGGCTAAGGGGAAATGAGCAGTTCTTC.

The chain combines TRBV11-2 with TRBJ2-3; weak D call: TRBD1 (6 bases). CDR3 size: 14 residues. Germline CDR1 and CDR2: SGHAT and FQNNGV. V lost 6 bases, J lost 4 bases, and 14 bases lay in between. The CDR3 sequence is CASSPTQGSDTQYF. DNA of the CDR3: TGTGCCAGCAGTCCAACCCAGGGGTCAGATACGCAGTATTTT.

The V call is TRBV6-1, the J call TRBJ2-7, with D maybe TRBD1 (6 bases). Germline V CDR1 and CDR2: MNHNS, SASEGT. The V end was cut by 2 bases, the J end by 6 bases, with 11 bases between. This CDR3 comprises 13 residues. This CDR3 reads CASSEQGWGEQYF. DNA for the CDR3: TGTGCCAGCAGTGAACAGGGGTGGGGCGAGCAGTACTTC.

CDR3 sequence reads: CASSRLGGSTSSYNEQFF. CDR3 bases: TGTGCCAGCAGCCGACTTGGCGGGTCGACAAGCTCCTACAATGAGCAGTTCTTC. The V call is TRBV5-5, the J call TRBJ2-1; possible D gene TRBD2, 5 bases. The germline V gene has CDR1 SGHKS and CDR2 YYEKEE (reference sequence). V lost 4 bases and J 0 bases, leaving 20 bases between the germline ends. This CDR3 comprises 18 residues.

A few counts support this clone. This sequence joins TRBV6-5 and TRBJ1-6; D call uncertain. V lost 8 bases and J lost 11, with 13 bases in between. The CDR3 totals 12 residues. Germline-derived CDR1 and CDR2 are MNHEY and SVGAGI. The CDR3 nucleotides are TGTGCCAGCTCCATGTTGGGCCCACCCCTCCACTTT. As protein: CASSMLGPPLHF.

This clone appeared a single time. The chain has TRBV28 and TRBJ1-5; D perhaps matches TRBD1 (5 bases). V lost 3 bases, J lost 3 bases, and 9 bases lay in between. This CDR3 spans 14 amino acids. Germline V gene data show CDR1 as MDHEN and CDR2 as SYDVKM. The CDR3 region is CASSLRQSNQPQHF. DNA of the CDR3: TGTGCCAGCAGTTTGAGACAGTCCAATCAGCCCCAGCATTTT. The whole variable domain, remainder taken from reference TRBV28 and TRBJ1-5, is DVKVTQSSRYLVKRTGEKVFLECVQDMDHENMFWYRQDPGLGLRLIYFSYDVKMKEKGDIPEGYSVSREKKERFSLILESASTNQTSMYLCASSLRQSNQPQHFGDGTRLSIL.